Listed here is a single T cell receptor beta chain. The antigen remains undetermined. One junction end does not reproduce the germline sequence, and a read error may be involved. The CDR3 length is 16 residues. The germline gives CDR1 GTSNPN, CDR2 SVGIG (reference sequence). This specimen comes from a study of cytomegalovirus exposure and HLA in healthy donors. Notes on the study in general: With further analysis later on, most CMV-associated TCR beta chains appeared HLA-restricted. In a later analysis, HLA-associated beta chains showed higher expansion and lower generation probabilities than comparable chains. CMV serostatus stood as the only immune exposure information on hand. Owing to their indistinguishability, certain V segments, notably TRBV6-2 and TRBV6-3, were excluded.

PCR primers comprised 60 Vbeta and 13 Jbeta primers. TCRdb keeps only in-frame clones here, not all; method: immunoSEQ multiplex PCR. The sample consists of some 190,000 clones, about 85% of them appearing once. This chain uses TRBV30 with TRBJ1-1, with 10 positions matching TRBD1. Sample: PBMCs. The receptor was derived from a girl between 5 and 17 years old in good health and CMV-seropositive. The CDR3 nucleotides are TGTGCCTGGAGTGCCCCCGGACAGGGGGTGAAAACTGAAGCTTTCTTT. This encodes CAWSAPGQGVKTEAFF.